This TCR beta chain emerged from a study of blood T cells in healthy people across ages (dated by TCRdb to between 2015 and 2017). Study-level background: In model experiments, template switching captured roughly one uniquely barcoded TCR beta cDNA molecule for every two T cells. Using deep sequencing normalized with unique cDNA molecular identifiers, the study measured how TCR beta repertoire diversity changes with age. The donors were divided into four age groups: young (average roughly 15 years), middle-aged (approximately 42), aged (62) and long-lived (around 80). To avoid experimental bias, donors of different ages were randomly spread across the sequencing lanes. Two additional independent replicas of 1 million unique cDNA reads from the same blood draw were analyzed for two donors (one aged 18 to 30 and one aged 80 or older). Paper-wide results and their limitations: As age increased, observed TCR beta diversity per million T cells dropped in a roughly linear way, and a significant reduction was already evident by age about 40. Compared with the aged group, more naive CD4+ T cells, fewer expanded clones and increased TCR diversity were shown by the long-lived group, suggesting age selection. Estimates of total diversity based on one million sequenced T cells were regarded as lower bounds and as underestimates. Because the CMV infection status of the donors was unknown, age-related changes in expanded clonotypes may potentially have been confounded. Observed TCR beta diversity correlated strongly with the percentage of naive T cells measured by flow cytometry. Since profiling was done on bulk unsorted PBMCs, naive and antigen-experienced compartments could not be conclusively compared.

Relative to germline, V is 6 bases shorter and J is 0 bases shorter, with 12 bases between their ends. The CDR3 runs 15 amino acids, cysteine and phenylalanine included. The retained sequence is limited to the CDR3, 45 bases, with the frame set at the first base. Preparation of the library involved 5' RACE. TCRdb lists the instrument as Illumina HiSeq 2500. A second PCR of about 7 to 12 cycles was performed with a sample-barcoded 5' primer and a J-beta primer mix. Each TCR beta cDNA molecule received a unique molecular identifier from a template-switch 5' adaptor carrying 12 random nucleotides. At least 3 million CDR3-containing paired-end reads were obtained from each sample. The Mint cDNA synthesis kit, primed by a TRBC-specific oligonucleotide, was used to synthesize first-strand cDNA from all RNA. Following uracil-DNA glycosylase treatment, a first 18-cycle PCR with universal primers M1SS and BC2_uni_R was performed on all cDNA. The authors processed their data as follows. Normalization of each sample was performed by random selection of 1 million high-quality reads, each carrying a distinct molecular identifier. Reads with shared molecular identifiers were discarded instead of being binned into consensus sequences. MiTCR, set to a Q25 quality threshold and the strictest error-elimination algorithm, was used for CDR3 identification, clonotype clustering and error correction. A nonparametric unseen species model with Euler transformation was used to estimate a lower bound on total TCR beta diversity. TCRdb took the public reads, trimmed them with fastp at Q25, ran MiXCR for clone calling and kept in-frame beta chains. Rows are combined by CDR3 protein, so each entry shows the most common genes and DNA. What appears here as the V and J calls and clone size reflects TCRdb's work, not the paper's. For this sample the table gives roughly 1,800,000 distinct CDR3 sequences, of which just under 50% were detected only once. The ten largest make up about 2.1% of the sample.

On this clonotype: Its antigen is not yet known. No base qualities exist here, and no much larger clone lies one base off it.

The donors were roughly 39 Caucasian individuals from Russia, aged 6 to 90 years, who were systemically healthy. Each donor gave ten milliliters of peripheral blood, collected into EDTA-treated Vacutainer tubes. Ficoll-Paque density-gradient centrifugation was used to isolate PBMCs, with at least 6.5 million per sample. Trizol reagent was used to extract total RNA from the PBMCs, yielding at least 5.5 micrograms per sample. Naive CD45RAhigh/CD27high T cell percentages were measured by flow cytometry on a PBMC aliquot from every donor. The sequencing sample was made of blood. This receptor was identified in a woman aged 40 to 50 in good health. This sequence uses TRBV12-3 or TRBV12-4 and TRBJ1-5; no D gene call is confident. The nucleotide sequence reads as follows: TGTGCCAGCAGCCAACCACGGGGTAGCAATCAGCCCCAGCATTTT. This encodes CASSQPRGSNQPQHF.